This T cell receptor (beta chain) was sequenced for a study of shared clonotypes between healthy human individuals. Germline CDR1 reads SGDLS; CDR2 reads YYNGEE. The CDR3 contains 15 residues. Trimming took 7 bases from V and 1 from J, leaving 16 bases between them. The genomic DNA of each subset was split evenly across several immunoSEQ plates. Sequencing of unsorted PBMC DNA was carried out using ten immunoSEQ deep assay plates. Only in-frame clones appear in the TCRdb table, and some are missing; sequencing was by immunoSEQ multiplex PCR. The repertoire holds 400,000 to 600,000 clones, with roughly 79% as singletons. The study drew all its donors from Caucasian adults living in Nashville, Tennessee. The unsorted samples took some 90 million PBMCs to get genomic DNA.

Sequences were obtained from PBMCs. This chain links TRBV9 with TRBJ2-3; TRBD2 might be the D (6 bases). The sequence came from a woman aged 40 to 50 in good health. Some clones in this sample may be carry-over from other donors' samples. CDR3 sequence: CASGGPRGGTDTQYF. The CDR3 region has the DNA TGTGCCAGCGGAGGGCCGAGGGGAGGCACAGATACGCAGTATTTT.